A single T cell receptor beta chain is shown here with its context. It lacks a known antigen. Qualities for individual bases were not recorded, and no much larger clone is one base off. These data originate in a study of shared T cell receptors in the human thymus (dated by TCRdb to 2020 to 2023). For context, the study as a whole: The study investigated the way shared, self-reactive T-cell receptor alpha chains are produced in the human thymus.

There are 16 amino acids in the CDR3, from cysteine to phenylalanine inclusive. CDR3 DNA only is kept here, 48 bases in frame from base 1. According to the germline V gene, CDR1 reads LGHNA and CDR2 reads YSLEER. The V end gives up 1 base and the J end 6 bases, leaving 5 bases in the junction not matched to a gene. The library was prepared using the immunoSEQ multiplex PCR assay. Entries here come from immuneACCESS through TCRdb and include only in-frame sequences with V and J called. Some clones fail to appear in such tables; in the studies checked, an unresolved V gene covers under half of the shortfall, and the cause of the remainder is unknown. This sample has about 660,000 clones in its table, and more than 75% of those were observed once. Clones ranked in the top ten supply approximately 0.01% of the sample. These same data were also listed under a study on human thymus T cells. From that second study: Donors were immunologically healthy infants undergoing open corrective cardiac surgery for congenital heart defects in Finland. The thymus tissue came from surgical resects taken out during corrective cardiac surgery. Usage of V and J gene segments appeared to be biased in both the thymic and the peripheral blood repertoires. According to the related research, thymic TCR repertoires were highly overlapping among unrelated individuals. The study characterized TCR alpha and beta repertoires from about 8 infant thymus samples and a few related peripheral blood samples. Donor ages ranged from roughly 7 to 250 days, and the cohort comprised about six male and a couple of female infants. Thymocytes were released mechanically from tissue and stored at -70 °C as pellets of roughly 8.5-32 million cells. A QIAsymphony instrument was used to extract genomic DNA from the frozen cell pellets. The immunoSEQ multiplex PCR assay was used to amplify the TCRB and TCRAD loci from a standardized quantity of quality-controlled genomic DNA. Amplicons spanned the V(D)J region at a length sufficient to cover the CDR3 and identify V and J genes. The amplicons were sequenced on an Illumina platform via the commercial immunoSEQ service. Primer bias and sequencing errors were corrected as previously described, and TCRAD and TCRB were defined on the basis of the IMGT database. The repertoires were analysed using immunoSEQ Analyzer 3.0 and VDJTools for basic statistics, V/J segment usage, diversity estimates, rarefaction and pairwise overlap. To estimate diversity, the Chao1, ChaoE, Efron-Thisted, Shannon and inverse Simpson indices were applied, and diversity was also estimated on datasets down-sampled to the smallest sample. Repertoire overlap was assessed by strict matching of CDR3 nucleotide sequence, V gene and J gene, and clustering was done by Jaccard-based multidimensional scaling. Thymus samples yielded on average around 850,000 unique TCRB clonotypes, compared with 80,000 to 85,000 from blood samples.

The sequence was collected from a boy younger than two with a congenital heart defect. Donor details come from another sample of the same person, matched by shared clones. Sequenced: thymocytes. The chain employs TRBV4-3 and TRBJ2-3; TRBD2 lines up with 12 middle nucleotides. CDR3 loop: CASSQGAGTSGDTQYF. The nucleotides are TGCGCCAGCAGCCAAGGGGCCGGGACTAGCGGGGATACGCAGTATTTT.